These 31 T cell receptor beta chains originate from one sample sequenced in a study of T cell repertoires in cytomegalovirus infection. MiXCR, run by TCRdb on the reads, gives a single entry per CDR3 protein. Among fewer than 850,000 distinct CDR3 sequences listed, around 29% were seen once. These TCRs' antigens remain unknown. The sequencing used cultured CD8+ T cells from PBMCs, collected from culture after CMV antigen stimulation. The receptor source for this set is a human donor in good health (CMV status not recorded). Some clones in this sample may be carry-over from other donors' samples.

V and J are TRBV19 and TRBJ2-5, with a tentative D call TRBD2 (5 bases). The germline V and J ends were trimmed by 7 bases and 5 bases, with 14 bases remaining between them. This CDR3 spans 13 amino acids. Germline V gives CDR1 LNHDA, CDR2 SQIVND (reference sequence). This CDR3 reads CASTAAPGETQYF. For the CDR3, the DNA is TGTGCCAGTACGGCGGCGCCGGGGGAGACCCAGTACTTC.

The CDR3 loop reads CASSVPRGGPQETQYF. Written as DNA, the CDR3 is TGTGCCAGCAGTGTTCCCCGGGGGGGCCCCCAAGAGACCCAGTACTTC. This chain links TRBV25-1 with TRBJ2-5; 8 bases align to TRBD2. Trimming took 4 bases from V and 1 from J; bases not matched to a gene: 8. This CDR3 contains 16 residues. The germline V gene has CDR1 MGHDK and CDR2 SYGVNS.

This sequence joins TRBV24-1 and TRBJ1-1; a possible D gene is TRBD1 (5 bases). In germline, CDR1 is KGHDR, CDR2 SFDVKD. Trimming cost V 5 bases and J 3 bases, with 9 bases left between them. The CDR3 is made up of 13 amino acids. CDR3 protein: CATSGPGDTEAFF. CDR3 nucleotides: TGTGCCACCAGTGGCCCGGGGGACACTGAAGCTTTCTTT.

This clonotype was counted between two and nine times. V is TRBV27 and J is TRBJ1-5, with a tentative D call TRBD1 (5 bases). Germline loops: CDR1 MNHEY, CDR2 SMNVEV (reference sequence). V was clipped by 8 bases and J by 4 bases, with 15 bases between them. This CDR3 comprises 14 residues. DNA for the CDR3: TGTGCCAGCCGAATCGGGGCGACAAATCAGCCCCAGCATTTT. Its translation: CASRIGATNQPQHF.

A few counts support this clonotype. The chain carries TRBV7-9 and TRBJ2-5; possibly TRBD2 for D (7 bases). Germline V CDR1 and CDR2: SEHNR, FQNEAQ (reference sequence). The CDR3 has 16 amino acids. V gave up 5 bases and J gave up 0 bases, with 16 bases separating them. CDR3 region: CASSPEGGPYQETQYF. The DNA for the CDR3 is TGTGCCAGCAGCCCCGAGGGGGGGCCTTACCAAGAGACCCAGTACTTC.

The chain links TRBV7-8 to TRBJ2-1; 12 bases are shared with TRBD1. Germline V gene sequence: CDR1 SGHVS, CDR2 FQNEAQ. This CDR3 region has 21 residues. J gave up 2 bases and V 1 base, and 15 bases lay outside the gene matches. CDR3 sequence: CASSLGGTGGSWPLTYNEQFF. As DNA, the CDR3 is TGTGCCAGCAGCTTAGGAGGGACAGGGGGCTCCTGGCCCCTTACCTACAATGAGCAGTTCTTC.

This clonotype occurred a few times. The chain employs TRBV20-1 and TRBJ1-2; D ambiguous. Germline CDR1 reads DFQATT; CDR2 reads SNEGSKA (reference sequence). The CDR3 consists of 13 residues. Trimming took 1 base from V and 6 from J, leaving 12 bases between them. CDR3 DNA sequence: TGCAGTGCTAGAGCGGGGAAAAGGGATGGCTACACCTTC. Encoded protein: CSARAGKRDGYTF.

This clonotype was seen more than once but under ten times. CDR3 in amino acids: CASSQKRGAGRYNEQFF. For the CDR3, the DNA is TGCGCCAGCAGCCAAAAGAGGGGGGCGGGACGCTACAATGAGCAGTTCTTC. V usage is TRBV4-3 and J usage is TRBJ2-1; perhaps D is TRBD1 or TRBD2 (6 bases each). Germline CDR1 is LGHNA and CDR2 is YSLEER. Trimming left V 2 bases short and J 3 bases short, with 17 bases between. The CDR3 consists of 17 residues.

The gene calls are TRBV6-6 and TRBJ1-3, with TRBD1 matching 7 bases. CDR1 is MNHNY and CDR2 is SVGAGI in the germline V gene (reference sequence). The CDR3 extends over 19 amino acids. V was pared by 0 bases and J by 4 bases, with 15 bases of the junction left unmatched. The CDR3 bases are TGTGCCAGCAGTTACTCGACAGGGACCCTAGCCCTAGACGGAAACACCATATATTTT. Translating it yields CASSYSTGTLALDGNTIYF.

V gene TRBV20-1 combines with J gene TRBJ1-5; the D is unclear. This CDR3 is built from 14 residues. Trimming stripped 4 bases from V and 7 bases from J, with 17 bases between. Germline loops: CDR1 DFQATT, CDR2 SNEGSKA (reference sequence). This CDR3 is CSATPGTLRQPQHF. CDR3 sequence (DNA): TGCAGTGCTACCCCAGGCACCCTCAGACAGCCCCAGCATTTT.

This clonotype was recorded many times. The chain employs TRBV10-3 and TRBJ2-7; no reliable D call. Trimming cost V 0 bases and J 4 bases, with 4 bases left between them. The V gene's germline CDR1 is ENHRY and CDR2 SYGVKD. The CDR3 has 12 amino acids. The DNA of the CDR3 is TGTGCCATCAGTGAGTCTGGGTACGAGCAGTACTTC. The encoded protein is CAISESGYEQYF.

Many counts were recorded for this clonotype. V is TRBV7-6 and J is TRBJ1-6; D is unresolved. Deletions cut 4 bases from V and 0 bases from J, with 7 bases between. The V gene's germline CDR1 is SGHVS and CDR2 FNYEAQ. CDR3 size: 15 residues. CDR3 sequence: CASSSASSYNSPLHF. The CDR3 coding sequence is TGTGCCAGCAGCTCCGCAAGCTCCTATAATTCACCCCTCCACTTT.

The chain is built from TRBV5-6 and TRBJ2-5; the D gene could be TRBD1 or TRBD2 (5 bases each). Germline loops: CDR1 SGHDT, CDR2 YYEEEE. V lost 4 bases, J lost 7 bases, and 20 bases lay in between. There are 15 residues in the CDR3. CDR3 in DNA: TGTGCCAGCAGCGCCGGGACCGCGGTATTTGTGACCCAGTACTTC. It codes for CASSAGTAVFVTQYF.

This clonotype occurred a few times. The chain recombines TRBV7-9 with TRBJ2-7; a weak D match, TRBD2 (5 bases). CDR1 and CDR2 (germline): SEHNR, FQNEAQ (reference sequence). This CDR3 contains 12 residues. Trimming cost V 5 bases and J 11 bases, with 16 bases left between them. The CDR3 DNA sequence: TGTGCCAGCAGCCCCCCTGAGGACTCGAAGTACTTC. It is translated as CASSPPEDSKYF.

This clonotype was detected ten times or more. The chain employs TRBV7-6 and TRBJ2-2; no definite D call. This CDR3 is built from 11 residues. The germline V gene encodes CDR1 SGHVS and CDR2 FNYEAQ. With 4 bases removed from V and 4 bases from J, the gap between germline ends came to 1 base. CDR3 sequence (DNA): TGTGCCAGCAGCTCCACCGGGGAGCTGTTTTTT. This encodes CASSSTGELFF.

The gene calls are TRBV6-5 and TRBJ2-2, with D perhaps matching TRBD2 (6 bases). This CDR3 region has 15 residues. Germline V gives CDR1 MNHEY, CDR2 SVGAGI. V was pared by 2 bases and J by 5 bases, with 12 bases between. CDR3 coding DNA: TGTGCCAGCAGTTACGTTGCTAGCGAAACCGGGGAGCTGTTTTTT. Residues: CASSYVASETGELFF.

This clonotype has more than one count but fewer than ten. The J gene is TRBJ2-3, the V gene TRBV27; weak D call: TRBD1 (6 bases). The germline V gene has CDR1 MNHEY and CDR2 SMNVEV (reference sequence). The CDR3 length is 20 residues. V was cut by 2 bases and J by 0 bases, with 24 bases left in between. The CDR3 DNA follows: TGTGCCAGCAGTTTAACCCAATATTTGGTGGGGGCGGATAGCACAGATACGCAGTATTTT. It specifies CASSLTQYLVGADSTDTQYF.

This chain joins TRBV25-1 and TRBJ2-2; the D call may be TRBD1 or TRBD2 (5 bases each). The CDR3 covers 14 residues. Per germline, CDR1 MGHDK and CDR2 SYGVNS. V dropped 0 bases and J dropped 6 bases, with 8 bases sitting between them. CDR3 region: CASSEYLGAGELFF. CDR3 nucleotide sequence: TGTGCCAGCAGTGAATATTTGGGGGCCGGGGAGCTGTTTTTT.

This clonotype appeared a few times. The CDR3 sequence: CASSQGPATYEQYF. CDR3 coding DNA: TGTGCCAGCAGTCAGGGGCCGGCTACCTACGAGCAGTACTTC. The rearrangement uses TRBV27 and TRBJ2-7, with D maybe TRBD1 (6 bases). The germline V and J ends were trimmed by 5 bases and 2 bases, with 13 bases remaining between them. CDR3 size: 14 residues. CDR1 is MNHEY, CDR2 SMNVEV, per germline (reference sequence).

CDR3 coding DNA: TGCGCCAGCAGCTTGGCGGGGATCACCTACAATGAGCAGTTCTTC. This sequence encodes CASSLAGITYNEQFF. The chain links TRBV5-1 to TRBJ2-1; maybe TRBD2 (5 bases). The ends were cut back, 0 bases at V and 2 bases at J, with 9 bases in the middle. CDR1 SGHRS and CDR2 YFSETQ come from the germline V gene. CDR3 length equals 15 residues.

This chain joins TRBV28 and TRBJ2-1; the D gene is possibly TRBD2 (6 bases). Trimming removed 1 base from V and 0 bases from J, with 13 bases in between. The CDR3 runs 17 residues. Germline CDR1 MDHEN, CDR2 SYDVKM. CDR3 sequence reads: CASSLFLAYSSYNEQFF. The CDR3 coding sequence is TGTGCCAGCAGTTTATTTCTAGCGTACAGCTCCTACAATGAGCAGTTCTTC. The full variable domain, with the rest looked up from reference TRBV28 and TRBJ2-1, is DVKVTQSSRYLVKRTGEKVFLECVQDMDHENMFWYRQDPGLGLRLIYFSYDVKMKEKGDIPEGYSVSREKKERFSLILESASTNQTSMYLCASSLFLAYSSYNEQFFGPGTRLTVL.

The J gene is TRBJ1-4, the V gene TRBV10-3; the D is unclear. From germline, CDR1 is ENHRY and CDR2 SYGVKD. The V gene lost 3 bases and the J gene lost 8 bases, with 7 bases spanning the gap. The CDR3 loop spans 12 amino acids. The CDR3 DNA reads as TGTGCCATCAGTGACTTAAGGGAAAAACTGTTTTTT. This translates into CAISDLREKLFF.

This clonotype appeared many times. V usage is TRBV7-9 and J usage is TRBJ1-2, with 7 bases lining up with TRBD1. This CDR3 contains 12 residues. V trimming: 10 bases; J trimming: 4 bases; junction bases outside the gene matches: 6. Germline CDR1 and CDR2: SEHNR and FQNEAQ (reference sequence). CDR3 in DNA: TGTGCCACCGTGACAGGGAGCTATGGCTACACCTTC. Encoded protein: CATVTGSYGYTF.

A single count supports this clonotype. The DNA for the CDR3 is TGTGCCAGCAGCTCACGACAGGTTAGCACAGATACGCAGTATTTT. Translating gives CASSSRQVSTDTQYF. The V and J genes are TRBV3-1 and TRBJ2-3, with a possible D match to TRBD1 (6 bases). The V gene's germline CDR1 is LGHDT and CDR2 YNNKEL (reference sequence). This CDR3 spans 15 amino acids. Trimming pared 5 bases from V and 0 bases from J, leaving 12 bases between.

This clonotype was recorded a few times. CDR3 coding DNA: TGTGCCAGCGTCACAGGGGGCAACACTGAAGCTTTCTTT. It encodes CASVTGGNTEAFF. This chain links TRBV7-9 with TRBJ1-1; 9 positions match TRBD1. V dropped 8 bases and J dropped 2; count of bases not matched to a gene: 3. The CDR3 runs 13 residues. Per the germline V gene, CDR1 is SEHNR and CDR2 is FQNEAQ (reference sequence).

V is TRBV15 and J is TRBJ1-6, with no clear D. Per germline, CDR1 LNHNV and CDR2 YYDKDF (reference sequence). The V end was cut by 0 bases, the J end by 6 bases, with 9 bases between. This CDR3 has 15 amino acids. DNA for the CDR3: TGTGCCACCAGCAGAGATCCCCAGTCTAATTCACCCCTCCACTTT. Residues: CATSRDPQSNSPLHF.

This clonotype was counted at least ten times. CDR3 in DNA: TGTGCCAGCAGCTCACGGACAGGGGCCAGCAGAAACACCATATATTTT. This sequence encodes CASSSRTGASRNTIYF. The chain joins TRBV7-2 to TRBJ1-3; 9 bases are shared with TRBD1. Germline assignment: CDR1 SGHTA and CDR2 FQGNSA. The CDR3 totals 16 residues. Trimming took 4 bases from V and 5 from J; bases not matched to a gene: 9.

The chain joins TRBV7-8 to TRBJ1-1, with D uncertain. The V end lost 8 bases, the J end lost 6 bases, and 13 bases lay between the germline ends. The CDR3 is 12 residues long. Germline lookup yields CDR1 SGHVS and CDR2 FQNEAQ. In DNA form, the CDR3 reads TGTGCCAGCGGCCCGAGACGCCCTGAAGCTTTCTTT. Encoded protein: CASGPRRPEAFF. Filled out from reference TRBV7-8 and TRBJ1-1, the complete variable domain reads GAGVSQSPRYKVAKRGQDVALRCDPISGHVSLFWYQQALGQGPEFLTYFQNEAQLDKSGLPSDRFFAERPEGSVSTLKIQRTQQEDSAVYLCASGPRRPEAFFGQGTRLTVV.

This chain links TRBV7-9 with TRBJ1-2; 8 nucleotides align to TRBD1. This CDR3 has 14 amino acids. V was pared by 5 bases and J by 4 bases, with 6 bases of the junction left unmatched. The germline CDR1 and CDR2 sequences are SEHNR and FQNEAQ (reference sequence). As DNA, the CDR3 is TGTGCCAGCAGCCTCCCGACAGGGGCCTATGGCTACACCTTC. It specifies CASSLPTGAYGYTF. The variable domain in full, with the rest retrieved from reference TRBV7-9 and TRBJ1-2, is DTGVSQNPRHKITKRGQNVTFRCDPISEHNRLYWYRQTLGQGPEFLTYFQNEAQLEKSRLLSDRFSAERPKGSFSTLEIQRTEQGDSAMYLCASSLPTGAYGYTFGSGTRLTVV.

The chain recombines TRBV27 with TRBJ1-4; 8 nucleotides match TRBD1. After removal of 6 bases from V and 2 bases from J, the junction contained 2 bases not matched to a gene. CDR3 length: 14 amino acids. The V gene's germline CDR1 is MNHEY and CDR2 SMNVEV (reference sequence). CDR3 nucleotides: TGTGCCAGCAGGACAGGGGTGACTAATGAAAAACTGTTTTTT. Amino acids: CASRTGVTNEKLFF.

V gene TRBV2 combines with J gene TRBJ2-7; D not certain. V was pared by 4 bases and J by 1 base, with 11 bases between. This CDR3 is built from 14 residues. Germline V gene sequence: CDR1 SNHLY, CDR2 FYNNEI. CDR3 sequence reads: CASSGPGTSYEQYV. In DNA, the CDR3 is TGTGCCAGCAGTGGACCTGGCACATCCTACGAGCAGTACGTC.